Listed here are 30 T cell receptor beta chains from one sample, sequenced in a study of cytomegalovirus exposure and HLA in healthy donors. Primers: 60 Vbeta forward and 13 Jbeta reverse. TCRdb's copy holds only in-frame clones and misses some; the assay was immunoSEQ multiplex PCR. The data contain around 180,000 clones, about four fifths of them seen just once; the ten biggest clones take up less than 0.65%. Sample: PBMCs. The receptors derive from a woman aged 50 to 60 in good health and CMV-seronegative.

The genes are TRBV10-3 and TRBJ2-3; TRBD1 is a possible D gene (5 bases). Trimming removed 10 bases at V and 5 bases at J, with 13 bases between. There are 12 residues in the CDR3. The germline CDR1 and CDR2 sequences are ENHRY and SYGVKD. This CDR3 is CATETERDTQYF. CDR3 bases: TGTGCCACCGAGACAGAAAGAGATACGCAGTATTTT.

CDR3 nucleotides: TGTGCCACCAGCAGAGATTTAACCGGGGAGCTGTTTTTT. Translating it yields CATSRDLTGELFF. This chain connects TRBV15 to TRBJ2-2; no definite D call. Germline assignment: CDR1 LNHNV and CDR2 YYDKDF (reference sequence). With 0 bases removed from V and 5 bases from J, the gap between germline ends came to 4 bases. This CDR3 is built from 13 residues.

On this clone: Relative to the germline gene, one junction end is altered; a read error may explain this. This chain links TRBV15 with TRBJ1-1; TRBD1 aligns across 7 bases. Germline V CDR1 and CDR2: LNHNV, YYDKDF (reference sequence). The CDR3 is 14 residues long. The CDR3 nucleotides read TGTGCCACCAGTAGAGGGGGCGAAAACACTGAAGCTTTCTTT. Translation gives CATSRGGENTEAFF.

This clone appeared once. The chain uses TRBV7-7 and TRBJ2-1; D might be TRBD1 (6 bases). The CDR3 totals 14 residues. Germline loops: CDR1 SSHAT, CDR2 FNYEAQ (reference sequence). V gave up 1 base and J gave up 8 bases, with 12 bases separating them. The CDR3 region is CASSLDSPGDEQFF. The CDR3 bases are TGTGCCAGCAGCTTAGATTCGCCAGGGGATGAGCAGTTCTTC.

J is TRBJ2-1 and V is TRBV7-2; 7 nucleotides match TRBD2. Germline V gene sequence: CDR1 SGHTA, CDR2 FQGNSA. This CDR3 comprises 16 residues. V trimming: 4 bases; J trimming: 2 bases; junction bases outside the gene matches: 8. The CDR3 DNA reads as TGTGCCAGCAGCTCCCAGGCGGGGGTGGCCTACAATGAGCAGTTCTTC. Translated: CASSSQAGVAYNEQFF.

This clone appeared a few times. The chain employs TRBV19 and TRBJ2-1; 7 nucleotides agree with TRBD2. Germline CDR1 reads LNHDA; CDR2 reads SQIVND (reference sequence). V dropped 6 bases and J dropped 3; count of bases not matched to a gene: 14. This CDR3 has 17 amino acids. The CDR3 DNA follows: TGTGCCAGTAGCTTTCACAGGCCGCTAGCGGACTACAATGAGCAGTTCTTC. It specifies CASSFHRPLADYNEQFF.

CDR3 sequence reads: CASTNPGYGYTF. The CDR3 region has the DNA TGTGCCAGCACCAACCCGGGTTATGGCTACACCTTC. The gene calls are TRBV28 and TRBJ1-2; D not certain. CDR1 and CDR2 (germline): MDHEN, SYDVKM. Trimming took off 7 bases at V and 5 bases at J, with 11 bases between the two ends. The CDR3 loop spans 12 amino acids.

This chain joins TRBV28 and TRBJ2-5; the match to TRBD1 covers 9 bases. V dropped 5 bases and J dropped 5; count of bases not matched to a gene: 6. Germline loops: CDR1 MDHEN, CDR2 SYDVKM. CDR3 size: 14 residues. For the CDR3, the DNA is TGTGCCAGCAGTCTACAGGGGGCCGGTGAGACCCAGTACTTC. Its protein is CASSLQGAGETQYF.

The rearrangement uses TRBV30 and TRBJ2-3; TRBD2 is a possible D gene (5 bases). CDR3 size: 15 residues. Looked up from germline, CDR1 is GTSNPN and CDR2 is SVGIG (reference sequence). The V end lost 2 bases, the J end lost 1 base, and 13 bases lay between the germline ends. DNA for the CDR3: TGTGCCTGGAGTAAGCCCTCGAGGGGCACAGATACGCAGTATTTT. Amino acids: CAWSKPSRGTDTQYF.

The chain has TRBV4-1 and TRBJ1-4; 7 nucleotides line up with TRBD1. The V segment lost 0 bases and the J segment 7 bases; nucleotides outside the gene matches: 2. The CDR3 has 14 amino acids. Germline loops: CDR1 MGHRA, CDR2 YSYEKL. CDR3 sequence (DNA): TGCGCCAGCAGCCAAGACAGGGGGGTTGAAAAACTGTTTTTT. It encodes CASSQDRGVEKLFF.

The rearrangement uses TRBV10-3 and TRBJ2-1; 13 bases fit TRBD2. V shed 6 bases and J 6 bases; nucleotides not matched to a gene: 2. Germline-derived CDR1 and CDR2 are ENHRY and SYGVKD. This CDR3 spans 14 amino acids. The DNA of the CDR3 is TGTGCCATCAGACTAGCGGGGGGGCCCAATGAGCAGTTCTTC. Its protein is CAIRLAGGPNEQFF.

Only one count was recorded for this clone. This rearrangement joins TRBV5-1 to TRBJ1-1, with D hard to call. V was shortened by 1 base and J by 0 bases, with 16 bases between the two germline ends. Germline loops: CDR1 SGHRS, CDR2 YFSETQ. This CDR3 has 17 residues. The CDR3 sequence: CASSLRRGDSMNTEAFF. In nucleotides, the CDR3 is TGCGCCAGCAGCTTGCGGCGAGGAGATTCCATGAACACTGAAGCTTTCTTT. The full variable domain, with the rest looked up from reference TRBV5-1 and TRBJ1-1, is KAGVTQTPRYLIKTRGQQVTLSCSPISGHRSVSWYQQTPGQGLQFLFEYFSETQRNKGNFPGRFSGRQFSNSRSEMNVSTLELGDSALYLCASSLRRGDSMNTEAFFGQGTRLTVV.

The chain combines TRBV5-1 with TRBJ2-6, with a tentative D call TRBD2 (5 bases). CDR1 and CDR2 (germline): SGHRS, YFSETQ. The CDR3 sequence is 13 residues long. V lost 8 bases, J lost 4 bases, and 10 bases lay in between. CDR3 sequence (DNA): TGCGCCAGTAGGGAGCCCGGGGCCAACGTCCTGACTTTC. As protein: CASREPGANVLTF.

The genes are TRBV4-1 and TRBJ1-2; D not resolved. V was trimmed by 0 bases and J by 5 bases, leaving 10 bases between them. Germline V gene lookup returns CDR1 MGHRA and CDR2 YSYEKL. This CDR3 comprises 14 residues. In nucleotides, the CDR3 is TGCGCCAGCAGCCAAGATCCCGGGGAATATGGCTACACCTTC. The encoded protein is CASSQDPGEYGYTF.

The V and J genes are TRBV2 and TRBJ1-3, with D perhaps matching TRBD1 (5 bases). Trimming pared 6 bases from V and 0 bases from J, leaving 18 bases between. This CDR3 is built from 17 residues. Germline assignment: CDR1 SNHLY and CDR2 FYNNEI. For the CDR3, the DNA is TGTGCCAGCAGCGACGGTGGGGGACTGATCTCTGGAAACACCATATATTTT. Translating it yields CASSDGGGLISGNTIYF. The full variable domain, in which reference TRBV2 and TRBJ1-3 provide the parts outside the CDR3, is EPEVTQTPSHQVTQMGQEVILRCVPISNHLYFYWYRQILGQKVEFLVSFYNNEISEKSEIFDDQFSVERPDGSNFTLKIRSTKLEDSAMYFCASSDGGGLISGNTIYFGEGSWLTVV.

The chain links TRBV5-1 to TRBJ2-1; TRBD1 is a possible D gene (6 bases). Germline V CDR1 and CDR2: SGHRS, YFSETQ. CDR3 size: 15 residues. V was pared by 4 bases and J by 8 bases, with 19 bases between. The CDR3 region is CASSDITTGGDEQFF. CDR3 nucleotides: TGCGCCAGCAGCGATATTACGACAGGCGGTGATGAGCAGTTCTTC. Combining the CDR3 with reference TRBV5-1 and TRBJ2-1 gives the whole variable domain KAGVTQTPRYLIKTRGQQVTLSCSPISGHRSVSWYQQTPGQGLQFLFEYFSETQRNKGNFPGRFSGRQFSNSRSEMNVSTLELGDSALYLCASSDITTGGDEQFFGPGTRLTVL.

This chain joins TRBV29-1 and TRBJ2-1, with TRBD2 matching over 8 bases. The V gene's germline CDR1 is SQVTM and CDR2 ANQGSEA. The CDR3 totals 12 residues. Trimming at V came to 4 bases and at J to 9 bases, leaving 5 bases not matched to a gene. CDR3 in DNA: TGCAGCGTTGGGGGAGCGGGAGCTGAGCAGTTCTTC. It codes for CSVGGAGAEQFF.

This clone was observed a few times. The chain couples TRBV19 to TRBJ1-1; D possibly corresponds to TRBD1 (6 bases). Trimming left V 2 bases short and J 3 bases short, with 7 bases between. The CDR3 loop spans 13 amino acids. Germline V gives CDR1 LNHDA, CDR2 SQIVND (reference sequence). CDR3 sequence reads: CASSIRTDTEAFF. CDR3 bases: TGTGCCAGTAGTATACGGACAGACACTGAAGCTTTCTTT.

Concerning this clone: The same CDR3 also results from other DNA sequences found in this sample. The CDR3 DNA reads as TGCGCCAGCAGTAGCGGTAGCACAGATACGCAGTATTTT. Encoded protein: CASSSGSTDTQYF. The chain combines TRBV5-1 with TRBJ2-3; D possibly corresponds to TRBD2 (6 bases). The CDR3 runs 13 residues. Germline V gives CDR1 SGHRS, CDR2 YFSETQ. The germline V and J ends were trimmed by 5 bases and 0 bases, with 7 bases remaining between them.

Concerning this clone: One end of the junction fails to match germline, which may point to a read error. The rearrangement joins TRBV7-9 to TRBJ2-5, with D maybe TRBD2 (6 bases). CDR1 SEHNR and CDR2 FQNEAQ come from the germline V gene (reference sequence). The CDR3 has 14 residues. CDR3 sequence reads: CSSSPGDVSGTQYF. Written as DNA, the CDR3 is TGTTCCAGCAGCCCGGGAGATGTCTCTGGGACCCAGTACTTC.

The chain uses TRBV13 and TRBJ2-2; TRBD1 might be the D (6 bases). V lost 5 bases, J lost 1 base, and 14 bases lay in between. CDR1 is PRHDT and CDR2 is FYEKMQ in the germline V gene (reference sequence). This CDR3 region has 16 residues. The CDR3 nucleotides are TGTGCCAGCAGCCAACTACGACAGGAGAACACCGGGGAGCTGTTTTTT. Translated: CASSQLRQENTGELFF. The whole variable domain, remainder taken from reference TRBV13 and TRBJ2-2, is AAGVIQSPRHLIKEKRETATLKCYPIPRHDTVYWYQQGPGQDPQFLISFYEKMQSDKGSIPDRFSAQQFSDYHSELNMSSLELGDSALYFCASSQLRQENTGELFFGEGSRLTVL.

This clone was counted a few times. V gene TRBV6-5 combines with J gene TRBJ2-2, with D unresolved. The CDR3 length is 13 residues. Trimming took 6 bases from V and 1 from J, leaving 6 bases between them. The germline gives CDR1 MNHEY, CDR2 SVGAGI. The CDR3 here is CASSPRNTGELFF. The CDR3 region has the DNA TGTGCCAGCAGCCCCAGGAACACCGGGGAGCTGTTTTTT.

The chain is built from TRBV2 and TRBJ2-1; D unclear. The V end was cut by 4 bases, the J end by 13 bases, with 17 bases between. Germline assignment: CDR1 SNHLY and CDR2 FYNNEI. This CDR3 is built from 13 residues. The CDR3 is CASSGKSGQTQFF. As DNA, the CDR3 is TGTGCCAGCAGTGGGAAGTCAGGCCAAACCCAGTTCTTC.

V and J are TRBV19 and TRBJ1-2; unclear D gene. Germline V CDR1 and CDR2: LNHDA, SQIVND (reference sequence). The CDR3 is made up of 15 amino acids. The V gene lost 7 bases and the J gene lost 0 bases, with 15 bases spanning the gap. The chain's CDR3 is CASIAVQAPNYGYTF. CDR3 nucleotides: TGTGCCAGTATCGCCGTGCAGGCGCCTAACTATGGCTACACCTTC. The full variable domain, completed using reference TRBV19 and TRBJ1-2, is DGGITQSPKYLFRKEGQNVTLSCEQNLNHDAMYWYRQDPGQGLRLIYYSQIVNDFQKGDIAEGYSVSREKKESFPLTVTSAQKNPTAFYLCASIAVQAPNYGYTFGSGTRLTVV.

The chain couples TRBV28 to TRBJ1-4, with 7 bases identical to TRBD1. This CDR3 comprises 12 residues. Looked up from germline, CDR1 is MDHEN and CDR2 is SYDVKM. The J segment lost 7 bases and the V segment lost 6 bases, leaving 2 bases of the junction unmatched. This chain's CDR3 is CASSQGGEKLFF. CDR3 nucleotides: TGTGCCAGCAGCCAGGGGGGTGAAAAACTGTTTTTT.

This clone was found a few times. CDR3 in DNA: TGTGCCAGCAGCTCCGATAGCGGACGGGGAGGGCAGTACTTC. Protein: CASSSDSGRGGQYF. This chain links TRBV5-5 with TRBJ2-7, with D tentatively TRBD2 (6 bases). Trimming removed 3 bases from V and 9 bases from J, with 19 bases in between. The CDR3 length is 14 residues. Germline loops: CDR1 SGHKS, CDR2 YYEKEE (reference sequence).

The genes are TRBV7-8 and TRBJ2-3; the D gene is possibly TRBD2 (7 bases). Per the germline V gene, CDR1 is SGHVS and CDR2 is FQNEAQ. The CDR3 covers 16 residues. V was trimmed by 5 bases and J by 3 bases, leaving 18 bases between them. The CDR3 DNA follows: TGTGCCAGCAGCCCCCTCGGGGGCGGGGGTACAGATACGCAGTATTTT. This codes for CASSPLGGGGTDTQYF.

With regard to this clone: The germline gene is not matched at one end of the junction; a read error may be the cause. The chain joins TRBV7-7 to TRBJ2-5; tentative D call: TRBD2 (9 bases). There are 18 residues in the CDR3. The V gene's germline CDR1 is SSHAT and CDR2 FNYEAQ (reference sequence). CDR3 in amino acids: CASSSGQGSSGDQETQYF. CDR3 nucleotides: TGTGCTAGCAGCTCCGGACAGGGATCTAGCGGGGACCAAGAGACCCAGTACTTC. Full variable domain (outside the CDR3, taken from reference TRBV7-7 and TRBJ2-5): GAGVSQSPRYKVTKRGQDVTLRCDPISSHATLYWYQQALGQGPEFLTYFNYEAQPDKSGLPSDRFSAERPEGSISTLTIQRTEQRDSAMYRCASSSGQGSSGDQETQYFGPGTRLLVL.

J is TRBJ1-2 and V is TRBV29-1; 10 bases are shared with TRBD1. From germline, CDR1 is SQVTM and CDR2 ANQGSEA. The CDR3 is 15 amino acids. Unmatched junction bases numbered 11, after V lost 6 bases and J lost 4 bases. Here the CDR3 DNA reads TGCAGCGTCGAGCCGAAGACAGGGGGCGGCTATGGCTACACCTTC. This codes for CSVEPKTGGGYGYTF.

This chain links TRBV19 with TRBJ1-5, with D perhaps TRBD1 (5 bases). This CDR3 comprises 15 residues. In germline, CDR1 is LNHDA, CDR2 SQIVND (reference sequence). The germline V and J ends were trimmed by 1 base and 8 bases, with 15 bases remaining between them. CDR3: CASSIGMTQGEPQHF. The CDR3 region has the DNA TGTGCCAGTAGTATAGGGATGACCCAGGGTGAGCCCCAGCATTTT.